The T cell receptor beta chain described here comes from a study of cytomegalovirus exposure and HLA in healthy donors. Some clones are missing from TCRdb's copy, which holds only in-frame ones; the method was immunoSEQ multiplex PCR. The table shows 150,000 or so clones, with about 86% occurring only once. V gave up 6 bases and J gave up 8 bases, with 22 bases separating them. There are 15 residues in the CDR3. The V gene's germline CDR1 is SNHLY and CDR2 FYNNEI. The rearrangement joins TRBV2 to TRBJ1-2; possible D gene TRBD1, 6 bases. The specimen was PBMCs. The sequence derives from a human donor in good health. The CDR3 is CASREYTTGPGGYTF. The CDR3 nucleotides read TGTGCCAGCAGAGAGTATACGACAGGCCCGGGGGGCTACACCTTC.